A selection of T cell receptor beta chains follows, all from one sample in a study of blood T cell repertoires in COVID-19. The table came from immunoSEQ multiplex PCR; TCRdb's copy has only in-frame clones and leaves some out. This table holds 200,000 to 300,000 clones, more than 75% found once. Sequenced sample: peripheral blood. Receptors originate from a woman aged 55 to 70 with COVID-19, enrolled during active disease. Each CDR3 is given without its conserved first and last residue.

CDR3aa: SVELSGPDSYNEQF
v_gene: TRBV29-1
j_gene: TRBJ2-1

CDR3aa: SVGQALLGEQY
v_gene: TRBV29-1
j_gene: TRBJ2-7

CDR3aa: SASKGQADNQPQH
v_gene: TRBV20-1
j_gene: TRBJ1-5

CDR3aa: ASSLTTGDSPLH
v_gene: TRBV5-6
j_gene: TRBJ1-6

CDR3aa: ASSLRVIGGATEAF
v_gene: TRBV11-2
j_gene: TRBJ1-1

CDR3aa: ASGYRDREAF
v_gene: TRBV4-3
j_gene: TRBJ1-1

CDR3aa: ATHTTGAGANVLT
v_gene: TRBV19
j_gene: TRBJ2-6

CDR3aa: ASSVNTNTEAF
v_gene: TRBV9
j_gene: TRBJ1-1

CDR3aa: SARTSHEQY
v_gene: TRBV20-1
j_gene: TRBJ2-7

CDR3aa: ASSSLTGVYGYT
v_gene: TRBV28
j_gene: TRBJ1-2

CDR3aa: ASSLRPGQTYGYT
v_gene: TRBV28
j_gene: TRBJ1-2

CDR3aa: SVEERHGPRDEQF
v_gene: TRBV29-1
j_gene: TRBJ2-1

CDR3aa: ASSPRGGLGGLF
v_gene: TRBV7-2
j_gene: TRBJ1-4

CDR3aa: ASSWTGGTAF
v_gene: TRBV28
j_gene: TRBJ1-1

CDR3aa: ASSYPRGGNQPQH
v_gene: TRBV6-2/TRBV6-3
j_gene: TRBJ1-5

CDR3aa: ASSIVGGYNEQF
v_gene: TRBV7-8
j_gene: TRBJ2-1

CDR3aa: SARAVWEAF
v_gene: TRBV20-1
j_gene: TRBJ1-1

CDR3aa: AWSAGQGAVQPQH
v_gene: TRBV30
j_gene: TRBJ1-5

CDR3aa: ASSRGRDSEAF
v_gene: TRBV6-5
j_gene: TRBJ1-1

CDR3aa: ASSESTGGPSEQY
v_gene: TRBV10-1
j_gene: TRBJ2-7

CDR3aa: ASSYRAGGYSGANVLT
v_gene: TRBV7-2
j_gene: TRBJ2-6

CDR3aa: ASSFAYLPYEQY
v_gene: TRBV28
j_gene: TRBJ2-7

CDR3aa: ASSHRTGGDNQPQH
v_gene: TRBV19
j_gene: TRBJ1-5

CDR3aa: ASSLAGGYNEQF
v_gene: TRBV11-2
j_gene: TRBJ2-1

CDR3aa: AVGGLYT
v_gene: TRBV28
j_gene: TRBJ1-2

CDR3aa: ASSGAGGNTDTQY
v_gene: TRBV28
j_gene: TRBJ2-3

CDR3aa: AWSDGDNSPLH
v_gene: TRBV30
j_gene: TRBJ1-6

CDR3aa: SAREAGPAF
v_gene: TRBV20-1
j_gene: TRBJ1-1

CDR3aa: ASSMTSRDTGELF
v_gene: TRBV9
j_gene: TRBJ2-2

CDR3aa: ASSPDRGRRNSPLH
v_gene: TRBV6-2/TRBV6-3
j_gene: TRBJ1-6

CDR3aa: ATQWRGPNTEAF
v_gene: TRBV24-1
j_gene: TRBJ1-1

CDR3aa: ASSPEGILASMI
v_gene: TRBV6-4
j_gene: TRBJ2-1

CDR3aa: ASGPRGGREKLF
v_gene: TRBV28
j_gene: TRBJ1-4

CDR3aa: ASGLQGNLGDTQY
v_gene: TRBV6-5
j_gene: TRBJ2-3

CDR3aa: ASSPDSDRGHGYT
v_gene: TRBV7-9
j_gene: TRBJ1-2

CDR3aa: ASSLGLAGGQF
v_gene: TRBV11-2
j_gene: TRBJ2-1

CDR3aa: AWGLGTGNQPQH
v_gene: TRBV30
j_gene: TRBJ1-5

CDR3aa: AWTPLAGGETQY
v_gene: TRBV30
j_gene: TRBJ2-5

CDR3aa: ASSRGAGRAYEQY
v_gene: TRBV28
j_gene: TRBJ2-7

CDR3aa: ASSYARGGEKLF
v_gene: TRBV6-6
j_gene: TRBJ1-4

CDR3aa: ARKRRGYT
v_gene: TRBV10-1
j_gene: TRBJ1-2

CDR3aa: ASSYPRQDPEAF
v_gene: TRBV6-6
j_gene: TRBJ1-1

CDR3aa: ASRAVSGSSYNEQF
v_gene: TRBV7-2
j_gene: TRBJ2-1

CDR3aa: ASSLGQEGTDTQY
v_gene: TRBV4-3
j_gene: TRBJ2-3

CDR3aa: ATSERTSGRGGELF
v_gene: TRBV24-1
j_gene: TRBJ2-2

CDR3aa: ASSRTGDHSPLH
v_gene: TRBV7-9
j_gene: TRBJ1-6

CDR3aa: ASTDRANYGYT
v_gene: TRBV19
j_gene: TRBJ1-2

CDR3aa: SASTPGGNPANEKLF
v_gene: TRBV20-1
j_gene: TRBJ1-4

CDR3aa: ASSFRQGHGYT
v_gene: TRBV7-2
j_gene: TRBJ1-2

CDR3aa: ASSPDWNSNQPQH
v_gene: TRBV6-4
j_gene: TRBJ1-5

CDR3aa: ASSLGGSGETQY
v_gene: TRBV7-2
j_gene: TRBJ2-5

CDR3aa: AISVVRTGGYNEQF
v_gene: TRBV10-3
j_gene: TRBJ2-1

CDR3aa: ASSQNRPHTEAF
v_gene: TRBV23-1
j_gene: TRBJ1-1